This TCR beta chain is drawn from a study of beta chain features in type 1 diabetes. On the study more broadly: Healthy donors and patients showed comparable age, gender and cell yields. The study's findings and limits: HLA influence on TCRB rearrangement stayed unresolved here. In all four CD4+ subsets, TCRB CDR3 length was significantly, moderately reduced in type 1 diabetes. Cells carrying high TCR expression could end up over-represented when cDNA is sequenced.

The investigators reverse transcribed all of the isolated RNA, so they sequenced expressed TCRB transcripts. Generated by immunoSEQ multiplex PCR, the TCRdb table keeps only in-frame clones and is missing some. The sample contains some 370,000 clones, around 10% of which appear only once. Germline CDR1 is LNHDA and CDR2 is SQIVND (reference sequence). V was cut by 7 bases and J by 4 bases, with 17 bases left in between. The CDR3 sequence is 15 residues long. Comment on this clone: Its specificity is unknown.

Sample: central memory CD4+ T cells from blood. The V gene is TRBV19, the J gene TRBJ1-5; TRBD1 is a possible D gene (6 bases). This receptor was obtained from a man younger than 40 with type 1 diabetes. The CDR3 spells CASTHQLGQNQPQHF. The CDR3 DNA reads as TGTGCCAGTACCCATCAACTAGGACAGAATCAGCCCCAGCATTTT. Supplemented by reference TRBV19 and TRBJ1-5, the full variable domain reads DGGITQSPKYLFRKEGQNVTLSCEQNLNHDAMYWYRQDPGQGLRLIYYSQIVNDFQKGDIAEGYSVSREKKESFPLTVTSAQKNPTAFYLCASTHQLGQNQPQHFGDGTRLSIL.